This T cell receptor (beta chain) comes out of a study of T cells after yellow fever vaccination. This clonotype was seen a few times. Its target is not known. General study findings and limits: High-abundance clonotypes from the bulk population could contaminate FACS-sorted repertoires. The booster saw the reappearance of most primary-vaccination clones (around 96% CD4, roughly 87% CD8). It was a small share of clonotypes that appeared in both CD4 and CD8 compartments.

TCRdb reprocessed the 5' RACE reads via MiXCR and lists one record per CDR3 protein. The sample includes 340,000 or so distinct CDR3 sequences, around 13% of them seen just once. From germline, CDR1 is SGHAT and CDR2 FQNNGV. The CDR3 sequence is 17 residues long. With V trimmed by 5 bases and J by 3 bases, 14 bases remained unmatched. The receptor comes from a man in his late teens or twenties who received the YFV17D yellow fever vaccine. The chain has TRBV11-2 and TRBJ2-3; 7 nucleotides line up with TRBD2. Sequenced material: CD4+ T cells sorted from PBMCs, taken 15 days after the yellow fever booster vaccination. CDR3 amino acids: CASSRNHRGGGTDTQYF. CDR3 nucleotide sequence: TGTGCCAGCAGCCGTAATCATCGCGGGGGAGGGACAGATACGCAGTATTTT.